This T cell receptor beta chain was captured in a study of blood T cell repertoires in COVID-19. Study in general: The analysed material was cDNA or gDNA that came from T cells, B-cell-depleted T cells, or PBMCs.

Germline V gives CDR1 MDHEN, CDR2 SYDVKM. This CDR3 has 13 residues. Trimming took off 2 bases at V and 5 bases at J, with 9 bases between the two ends. Sequenced by immunoSEQ multiplex PCR; TCRdb stores in-frame clones only, minus some. The top ten hold roughly 5.1% of the sample, which has 200,000 to 250,000 clones, about 81% seen once. The chain carries TRBV28 and TRBJ1-1; the D is unclear. Material: peripheral blood. The sequence came from a woman in her 70s with COVID-19, enrolled during active disease. The CDR3 here is CASSLGVSTEAFF. The CDR3 DNA sequence: TGTGCCAGCAGTTTAGGAGTTTCTACTGAAGCTTTCTTT.